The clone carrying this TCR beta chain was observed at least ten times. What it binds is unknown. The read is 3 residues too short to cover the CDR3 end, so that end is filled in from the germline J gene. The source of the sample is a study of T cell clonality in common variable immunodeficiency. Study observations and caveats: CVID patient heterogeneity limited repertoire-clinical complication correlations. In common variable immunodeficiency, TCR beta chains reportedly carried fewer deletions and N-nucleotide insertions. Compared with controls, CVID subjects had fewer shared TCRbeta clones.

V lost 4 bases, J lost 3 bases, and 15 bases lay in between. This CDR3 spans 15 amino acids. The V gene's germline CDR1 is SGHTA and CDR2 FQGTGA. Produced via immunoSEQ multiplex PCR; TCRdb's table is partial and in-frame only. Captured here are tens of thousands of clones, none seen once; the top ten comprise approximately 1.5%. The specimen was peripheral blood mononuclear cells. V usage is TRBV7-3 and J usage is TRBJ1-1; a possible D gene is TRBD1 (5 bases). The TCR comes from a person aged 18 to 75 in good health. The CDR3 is CASSSGSGGDTEAFF. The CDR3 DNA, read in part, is TGTGCCAGCAGCTCCGGCTCGGGGGGGGACACTGAA. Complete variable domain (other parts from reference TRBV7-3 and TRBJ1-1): GAGVSQTPSNKVTEKGKYVELRCDPISGHTALYWYRQSLGQGPEFLIYFQGTGAADDSGLPNDRFFAVRPEGSVSTLKIQRTERGDSAVYLCASSSGSGGDTEAFFGQGTRLTVV.